The rows below give T cell receptor beta chains drawn from one sample of a study of CD8 T cells in Susac syndrome. TCRdb analysed the immunoSEQ multiplex PCR reads with MiXCR anew, one entry per CDR3 protein. Found here are approximately 140,000 distinct CDR3 sequences, roughly 76% of them singletons; the top ten hold roughly 0.5%. Sequences were obtained from CD8+ T cells from PBMCs. Every receptor here comes from a human donor with multiple sclerosis. CDR3s include the opening cysteine and the closing phenylalanine or tryptophan. Each record gives: J gene, V gene, CDR3 protein.

TRBJ2-4,TRBV4-1,CASSQARGGLAKNIQYF
TRBJ2-1,TRBV3-1,CAGSHRGEYNEQFF
TRBJ2-2,TRBV20-1,CSAREAGELFF
TRBJ1-1,TRBV4-1,CASSQDVFGGAGGAFF
TRBJ1-1,TRBV27,CASSLGDRLNTEAFF
TRBJ2-2,TRBV6-1,CASSSGTVDTGELFF
TRBJ1-1,TRBV19,CASSLNTEAFF
TRBJ2-3,TRBV5-4,CASRYRGADTQYF
TRBJ2-3,TRBV29-1,CSVPGQQTDTQYF
TRBJ1-2,TRBV20-1,CSARDHGEELEANYGYTF
TRBJ2-1,TRBV7-9,CASSRGLAGDSSYNEQFF
TRBJ1-1,TRBV2,CASSGLTGVSMNTEAFF
TRBJ1-5,TRBV12-3/TRBV12-4,CASTSRINQPQHF
TRBJ1-5,TRBV24-1,CATSDLVDQPQHF
TRBJ2-2,TRBV7-9,CASSSRYGPGELFF
TRBJ1-1,TRBV5-1,CASSFEGWDTEAFF
TRBJ1-2,TRBV27,CASSFASSNYGYTF
TRBJ1-5,TRBV12-3/TRBV12-4,CASSLMANQPQHF
TRBJ1-1,TRBV6-1,CASLEYREAFF
TRBJ2-1,TRBV7-6,CASSPTRGHEQFF
TRBJ1-2,TRBV19,CASTNSVLDGYTF
TRBJ2-5,TRBV7-6,CASSLDSQETQYF
TRBJ2-5,TRBV10-3,CAIGAGDPGETQYF
TRBJ1-1,TRBV18,CASSLSGHQGQMGTEAFF
TRBJ2-2,TRBV25-1,CASSEYRRGLDTGELFF
TRBJ2-1,TRBV27,CASSHTINEQFF
TRBJ1-3,TRBV10-3,CAIKSSRHPFSGNTIYF
TRBJ2-7,TRBV7-6,CASSHGTGEYEQYF
TRBJ2-1,TRBV7-2,CAGAVGLNYNEQFF
TRBJ1-1,TRBV9,CALYRDIGGTFF
TRBJ2-2,TRBV7-7,CASSSDRGRFTGELFF
TRBJ2-5,TRBV19,CASSRGLAGSKETQYF
TRBJ2-1,TRBV20-1,CSARGLAAYNEQFF
TRBJ2-1,TRBV7-9,CASSRGRTTSNEQFF
TRBJ2-1,TRBV11-2,CASSPRTSGNNEQFF
TRBJ1-3,TRBV9,CASSVRDRGNTIYF
TRBJ2-1,TRBV15,CATSSGGYSGVYEQFF
TRBJ2-1,TRBV4-3,CASSQYNNEQFF
TRBJ2-5,TRBV5-1,CASSLANRGGETQYF
TRBJ2-7,TRBV28,CASNPAFRVQNYEQYF
TRBJ2-7,TRBV7-6,CASSQGSGDTYEQYF
TRBJ2-1,TRBV2,CATPLVAGSNEQFF
TRBJ1-4,TRBV12-3/TRBV12-4,CASSLGVNEKLFF
TRBJ1-4,TRBV28,CASSLLGEGARDEKLFF
TRBJ2-7,TRBV27,CASSLMGAYEQYF
TRBJ1-3,TRBV7-9,CASSLGTDEGGNTIYF
TRBJ1-2,TRBV28,CASSSHRGPANYGYTF
TRBJ2-3,TRBV27,CASSLTGVLPQADTQYF
TRBJ1-2,TRBV20-1,CSAGQMSNYGYTF
TRBJ1-5,TRBV18,CASSQYWSNQPQHF
TRBJ1-1,TRBV10-3,CAINQGTGKTEAFF
TRBJ2-3,TRBV19,CASRTLERGVEDTQYF
TRBJ2-1,TRBV4-3,CASSQDQTGGLSYNEQFF
TRBJ2-2,TRBV5-1,CASSSIWTGYTGELFF
TRBJ1-2,TRBV13,CASSPRTGNIGYTF